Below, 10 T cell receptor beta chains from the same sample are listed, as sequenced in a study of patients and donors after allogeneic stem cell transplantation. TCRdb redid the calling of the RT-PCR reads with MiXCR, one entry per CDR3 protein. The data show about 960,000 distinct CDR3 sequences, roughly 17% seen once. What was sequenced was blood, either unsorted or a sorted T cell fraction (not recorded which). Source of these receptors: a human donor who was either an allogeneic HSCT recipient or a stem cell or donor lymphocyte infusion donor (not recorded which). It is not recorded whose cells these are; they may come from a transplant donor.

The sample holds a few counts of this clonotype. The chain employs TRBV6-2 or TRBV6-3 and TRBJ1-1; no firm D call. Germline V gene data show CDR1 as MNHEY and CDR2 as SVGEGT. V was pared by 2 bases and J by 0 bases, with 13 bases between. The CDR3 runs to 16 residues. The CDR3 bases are TGTGCCAGCAGTTACAGCGGCGAGACAATGAACACTGAAGCTTTCTTT. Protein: CASSYSGETMNTEAFF.

CDR3 nucleotides: TGTGCCAGCTCACCACTCAGGGGGGACTACAATGAGCAGTTCTTC. The encoded protein is CASSPLRGDYNEQFF. This sequence joins TRBV18 and TRBJ2-1, with D possibly matching TRBD1 (7 bases). Per germline, CDR1 KGHSH and CDR2 LQKENI. Trimming took 1 base from V and 3 from J, leaving 10 bases between them. This CDR3 contains 15 residues.

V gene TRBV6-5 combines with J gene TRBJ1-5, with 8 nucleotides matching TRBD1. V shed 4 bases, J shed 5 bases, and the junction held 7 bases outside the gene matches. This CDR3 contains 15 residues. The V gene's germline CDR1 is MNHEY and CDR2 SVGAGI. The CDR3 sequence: CASSSRQGSYQPQHF. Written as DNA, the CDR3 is TGTGCCAGCAGTTCGCGACAGGGGAGCTATCAGCCCCAGCATTTT.

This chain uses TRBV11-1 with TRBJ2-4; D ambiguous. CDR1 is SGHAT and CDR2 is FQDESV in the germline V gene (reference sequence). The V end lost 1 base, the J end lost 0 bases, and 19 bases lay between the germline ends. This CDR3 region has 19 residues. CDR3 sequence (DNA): TGTGCCAGCAGCTTAGATCCCCTACGCCGCCGCGTAGCCAAAAACATTCAGTACTTC. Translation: CASSLDPLRRRVAKNIQYF.

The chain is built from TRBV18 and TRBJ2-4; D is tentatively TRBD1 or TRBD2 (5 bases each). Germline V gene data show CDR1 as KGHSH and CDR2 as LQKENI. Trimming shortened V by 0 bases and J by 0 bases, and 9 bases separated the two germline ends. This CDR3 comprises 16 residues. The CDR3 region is CASSPPAGRAKNIQYF. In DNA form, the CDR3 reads TGTGCCAGCTCACCACCCGCAGGGAGAGCCAAAAACATTCAGTACTTC.

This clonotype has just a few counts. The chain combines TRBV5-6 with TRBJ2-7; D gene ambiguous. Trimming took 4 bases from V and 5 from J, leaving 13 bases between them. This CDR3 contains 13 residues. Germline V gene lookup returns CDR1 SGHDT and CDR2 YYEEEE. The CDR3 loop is CASSPRWVNEQYF. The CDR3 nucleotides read TGTGCCAGCAGCCCCCGGTGGGTAAACGAGCAGTACTTC.

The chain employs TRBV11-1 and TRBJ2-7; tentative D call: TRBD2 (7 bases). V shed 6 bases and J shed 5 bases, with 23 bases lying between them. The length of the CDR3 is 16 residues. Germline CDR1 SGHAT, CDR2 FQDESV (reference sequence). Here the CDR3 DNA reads TGTGCCAGCAGGCTAGGGGTCGGGGGGCCCCTCGACGAGCAGTACTTC. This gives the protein CASRLGVGGPLDEQYF.

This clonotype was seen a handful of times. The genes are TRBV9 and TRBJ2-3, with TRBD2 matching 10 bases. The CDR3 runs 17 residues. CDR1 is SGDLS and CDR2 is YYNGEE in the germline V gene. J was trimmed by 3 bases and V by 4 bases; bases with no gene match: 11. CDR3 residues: CASSPLKAGGLTDTQYF. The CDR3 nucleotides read TGTGCCAGCAGCCCCCTAAAAGCGGGGGGGCTAACAGATACGCAGTATTTT.

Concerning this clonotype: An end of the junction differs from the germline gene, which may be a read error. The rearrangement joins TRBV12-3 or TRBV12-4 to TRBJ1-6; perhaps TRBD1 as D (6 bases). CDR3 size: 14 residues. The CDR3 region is CASSLSQGASPLHF. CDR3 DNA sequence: TGCGCCAGCAGTTTATCACAGGGTGCATCACCCCTCCACTTT.

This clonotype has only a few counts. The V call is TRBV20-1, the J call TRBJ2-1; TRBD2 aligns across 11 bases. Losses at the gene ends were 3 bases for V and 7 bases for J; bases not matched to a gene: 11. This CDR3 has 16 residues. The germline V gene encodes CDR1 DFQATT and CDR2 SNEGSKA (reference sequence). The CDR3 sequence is CSARLSRTSGSNEQFF. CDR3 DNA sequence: TGCAGTGCTAGGTTGAGTAGAACTAGCGGGAGTAATGAGCAGTTCTTC.